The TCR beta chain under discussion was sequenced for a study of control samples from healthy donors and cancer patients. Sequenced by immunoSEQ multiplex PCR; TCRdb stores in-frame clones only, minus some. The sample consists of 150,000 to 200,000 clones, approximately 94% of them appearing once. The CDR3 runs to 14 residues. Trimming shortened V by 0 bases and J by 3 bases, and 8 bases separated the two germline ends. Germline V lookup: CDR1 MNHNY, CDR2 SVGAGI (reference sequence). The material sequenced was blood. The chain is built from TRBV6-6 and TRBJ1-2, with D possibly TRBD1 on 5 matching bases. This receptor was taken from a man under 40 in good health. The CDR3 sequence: CASSYSGEDYGYTF. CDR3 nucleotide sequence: TGTGCCAGCAGTTACTCAGGGGAAGACTATGGCTACACCTTC.